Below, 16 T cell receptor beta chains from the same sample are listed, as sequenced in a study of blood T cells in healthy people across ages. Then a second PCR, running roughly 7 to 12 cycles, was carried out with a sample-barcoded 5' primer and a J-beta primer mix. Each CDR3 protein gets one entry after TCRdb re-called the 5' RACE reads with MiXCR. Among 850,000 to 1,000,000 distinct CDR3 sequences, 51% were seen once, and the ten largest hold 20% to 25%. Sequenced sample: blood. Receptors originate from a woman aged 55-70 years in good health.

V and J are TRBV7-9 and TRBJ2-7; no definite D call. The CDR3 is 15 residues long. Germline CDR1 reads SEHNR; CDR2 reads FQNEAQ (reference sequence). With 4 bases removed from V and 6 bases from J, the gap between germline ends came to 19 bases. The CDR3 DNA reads TGTGCCAGCAGCTCCTTGGCTAACCATTATTCCGAGCAGTACTTC. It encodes CASSSLANHYSEQYF.

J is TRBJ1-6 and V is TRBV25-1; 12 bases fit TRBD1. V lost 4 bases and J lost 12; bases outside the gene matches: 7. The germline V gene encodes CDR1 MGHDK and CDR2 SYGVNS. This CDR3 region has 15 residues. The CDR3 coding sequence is TGTGCCAGCAGTGTGCCCGGGACAGGGGGCGTACCCCTCCACTTT. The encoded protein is CASSVPGTGGVPLHF.

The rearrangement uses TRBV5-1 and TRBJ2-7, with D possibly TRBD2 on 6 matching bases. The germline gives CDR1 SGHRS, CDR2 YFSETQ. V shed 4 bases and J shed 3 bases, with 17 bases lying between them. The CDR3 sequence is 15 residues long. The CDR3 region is CASSRGGQDLYEQYF. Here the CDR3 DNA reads TGCGCCAGCAGCCGAGGAGGGCAGGACCTCTACGAGCAGTACTTC.

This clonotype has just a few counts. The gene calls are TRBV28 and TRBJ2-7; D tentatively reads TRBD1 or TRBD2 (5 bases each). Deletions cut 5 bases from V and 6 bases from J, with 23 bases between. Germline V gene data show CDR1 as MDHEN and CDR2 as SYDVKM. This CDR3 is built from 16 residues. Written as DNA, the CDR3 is TGTGCCAGCAGTCTTGCTCCTAGGGACCGTCGAAGCGAGCAGTACTTC. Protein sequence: CASSLAPRDRRSEQYF.

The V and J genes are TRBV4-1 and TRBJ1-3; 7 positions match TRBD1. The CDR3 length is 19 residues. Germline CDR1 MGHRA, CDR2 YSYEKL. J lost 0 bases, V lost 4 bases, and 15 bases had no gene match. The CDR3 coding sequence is TGCGCCAGCAGCCTCGTAGGCGAGGGGGCGACGTCCTCTGGAAACACCATATATTTT. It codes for CASSLVGEGATSSGNTIYF.

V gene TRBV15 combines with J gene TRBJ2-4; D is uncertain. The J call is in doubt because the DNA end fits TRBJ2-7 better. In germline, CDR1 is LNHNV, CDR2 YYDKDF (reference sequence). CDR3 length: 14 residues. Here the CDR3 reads CATSRTRTDYEQYF. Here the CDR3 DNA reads TGTGCCACCAGCAGGACGCGGACGGACTACGAGCAGTACTTC.

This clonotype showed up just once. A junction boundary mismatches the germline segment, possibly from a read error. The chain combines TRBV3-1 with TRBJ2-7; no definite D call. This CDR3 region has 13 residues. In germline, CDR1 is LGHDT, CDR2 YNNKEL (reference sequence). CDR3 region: CAISHLSRYEQYF. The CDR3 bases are TGTGCCATCAGCCACCTCTCCCGATACGAGCAGTACTTC.

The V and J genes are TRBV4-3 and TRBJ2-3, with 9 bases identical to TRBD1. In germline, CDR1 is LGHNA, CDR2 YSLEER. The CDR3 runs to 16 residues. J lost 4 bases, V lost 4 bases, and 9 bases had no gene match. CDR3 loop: CASSLGTRQGADTQYF. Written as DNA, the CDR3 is TGCGCCAGCAGCCTTGGAACCCGACAGGGGGCAGATACGCAGTATTTT.

For the CDR3, the DNA is TGTGCCAGCAGCAGGGACAGGGCGAATTCACCCCTCCACTTT. This sequence encodes CASSRDRANSPLHF. The V call is TRBV11-2, the J call TRBJ1-6; TRBD1 matches 9 bases. The CDR3 is 14 residues long. Germline lookup yields CDR1 SGHAT and CDR2 FQNNGV. The ends lost 5 bases at V and 7 bases at J; junction bases unmatched: 3. Full variable domain (remainder filled in from reference TRBV11-2 and TRBJ1-6): EAGVAQSPRYKIIEKRQSVAFWCNPISGHATLYWYQQILGQGPKLLIQFQNNGVVDDSQLPKDRFSAERLKGVDSTLKIQPAKLEDSAVYLCASSRDRANSPLHFGNGTRLTVT.

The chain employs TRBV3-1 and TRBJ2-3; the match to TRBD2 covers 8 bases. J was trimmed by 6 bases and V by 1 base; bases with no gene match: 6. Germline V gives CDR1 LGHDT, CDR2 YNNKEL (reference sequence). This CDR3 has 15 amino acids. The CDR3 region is CASSQVGTSMDTQYF. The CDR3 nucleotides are TGTGCCAGCAGCCAAGTGGGGACTAGTATGGATACGCAGTATTTT.

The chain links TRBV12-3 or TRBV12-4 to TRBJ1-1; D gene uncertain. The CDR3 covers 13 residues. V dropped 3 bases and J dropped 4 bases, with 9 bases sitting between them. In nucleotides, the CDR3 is TGTGCCAGCAGTTTGATTCAGACCACTGAAGCTTTCTTT. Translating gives CASSLIQTTEAFF.

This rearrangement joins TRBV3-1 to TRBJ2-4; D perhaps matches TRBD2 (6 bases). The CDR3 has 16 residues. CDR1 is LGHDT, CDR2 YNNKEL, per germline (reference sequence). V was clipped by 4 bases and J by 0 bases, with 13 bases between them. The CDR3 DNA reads TGTGCCAGCAGCCCGGGGCTAGCGATAGCCAAAAACATTCAGTACTTC. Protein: CASSPGLAIAKNIQYF.

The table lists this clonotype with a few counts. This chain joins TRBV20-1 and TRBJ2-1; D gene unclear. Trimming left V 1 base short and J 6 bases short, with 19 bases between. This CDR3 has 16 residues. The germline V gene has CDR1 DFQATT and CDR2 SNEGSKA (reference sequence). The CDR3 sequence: CSARVPTALRTNEQFF. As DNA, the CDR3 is TGCAGTGCTAGAGTCCCAACAGCCCTACGAACCAATGAGCAGTTCTTC.

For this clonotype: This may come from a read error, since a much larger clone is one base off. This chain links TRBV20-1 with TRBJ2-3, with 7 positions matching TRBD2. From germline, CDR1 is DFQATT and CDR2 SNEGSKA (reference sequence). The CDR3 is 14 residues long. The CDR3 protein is CSVKGLLSLGTRYF. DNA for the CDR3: TGCAGTGTAAAGGGACTACTCTCGCTGGGTACGCGGTATTTT.

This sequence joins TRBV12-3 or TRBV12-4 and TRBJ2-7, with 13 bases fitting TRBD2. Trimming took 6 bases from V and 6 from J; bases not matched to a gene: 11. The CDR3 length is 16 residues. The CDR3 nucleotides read TGTGCCAGCAGGCCCGGGACTAGCGGGATCGGGGGCGAGCAGTACTTC. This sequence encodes CASRPGTSGIGGEQYF.

The CDR3 is CASSFRLGQGDNEQFF. In nucleotides, the CDR3 is TGTGCCAGCAGTTTTCGCTTGGGACAGGGGGACAATGAGCAGTTCTTC. The chain links TRBV11-2 to TRBJ2-1; 11 bases line up with TRBD1. Trimming at V came to 6 bases and at J to 5 bases, leaving 9 bases not matched to a gene. CDR1 and CDR2 (germline): SGHAT, FQNNGV. The CDR3 is 16 residues long.